These 12 T cell receptor beta chains came from one sample sequenced in a study of CD8 T cells in Susac syndrome. Random hexamers were used to reverse transcribe the RNA input (0.5 to 1 ug). MiXCR was run by TCRdb on the immunoSEQ multiplex PCR reads, yielding one entry per CDR3 protein. The repertoire holds 150,000 to 180,000 distinct CDR3 sequences, with around 96% as singletons. The sequenced sample consisted of CD8+ T cells from PBMCs. These receptors all stem from a human donor with multiple sclerosis.

The chain uses TRBV5-6 and TRBJ2-3; D is uncertain. Per germline, CDR1 SGHDT and CDR2 YYEEEE. There are 12 residues in the CDR3. Trimming took 0 bases from V and 4 from J, leaving 3 bases between them. CDR3 nucleotides: TGTGCCAGCAGCTTGGTGGCAGATACGCAGTATTTT. It encodes CASSLVADTQYF.

J is TRBJ1-1 and V is TRBV30; the match to TRBD1 covers 8 bases. This CDR3 is 14 amino acids long. In germline, CDR1 is GTSNPN, CDR2 SVGIG (reference sequence). V shed 5 bases and J 6 bases; nucleotides not matched to a gene: 11. The DNA for the CDR3 is TGTGCCTGGTATACAGGACAGGGCCTCCCTGAAGCTTTCTTT. Protein product: CAWYTGQGLPEAFF. The full variable domain, rest sourced from reference TRBV30 and TRBJ1-1, is SQTIHQWPATLVQPVGSPLSLECTVEGTSNPNLYWYRQAAGRGLQLLFYSVGIGQISSEVPQNLSASRPQDRQFILSSKKLLLSDSGFYLCAWYTGQGLPEAFFGQGTRLTVV.

This chain connects TRBV12-3 or TRBV12-4 to TRBJ1-4; weak D call: TRBD1 (5 bases). CDR3 size: 14 residues. The V gene lost 6 bases and the J gene lost 4 bases, with 12 bases spanning the gap. The CDR3, as DNA: TGTGCCAGCAGCTCTTCGGGGGTTAATGAAAAACTGTTTTTT. Its translation is CASSSSGVNEKLFF.

The genes are TRBV3-1 and TRBJ2-7, with TRBD2 matching over 8 bases. Germline V gene data show CDR1 as LGHDT and CDR2 as YNNKEL (reference sequence). CDR3 size: 15 residues. V lost 2 bases, J lost 2 bases, and 5 bases stayed unmatched. CDR3: CASSQSGGGPYEQYF. The CDR3 bases are TGTGCCAGCAGCCAAAGTGGCGGGGGGCCCTACGAGCAGTACTTC.

This chain joins TRBV5-6 and TRBJ2-5; possibly TRBD1 for D (6 bases). V was shortened by 4 bases and J by 2 bases, with 12 bases between the two germline ends. The CDR3 totals 14 residues. Germline V lookup: CDR1 SGHDT, CDR2 YYEEEE. DNA for the CDR3: TGTGCCAGCAGCCTTGGACAGAAGCAAGAGACCCAGTACTTC. This gives the protein CASSLGQKQETQYF.

The rearrangement links TRBV15 to TRBJ2-7; D might be TRBD1 (6 bases). With 6 bases removed from V and 3 bases from J, the gap between germline ends came to 12 bases. CDR3 size: 13 residues. Germline values: CDR1 LNHNV, CDR2 YYDKDF (reference sequence). CDR3 DNA: TGTGCCACCAGTAGTGACAGGTTCTACGAGCAGTACTTC. The encoded protein is CATSSDRFYEQYF.

This rearrangement joins TRBV2 to TRBJ1-6; D is undetermined. The V gene lost 7 bases and the J gene lost 7 bases, with 14 bases spanning the gap. This CDR3 region has 14 residues. Germline CDR1 and CDR2: SNHLY and FYNNEI. For the CDR3, the DNA is TGTGCCAGCACCTATGGAGGGAAAAATTCACCCCTCCACTTT. Its translation is CASTYGGKNSPLHF.

V is TRBV12-3 or TRBV12-4 and J is TRBJ2-1; 8 nucleotides line up with TRBD2. The CDR3 has 12 residues. V dropped 5 bases and J dropped 8; count of bases not matched to a gene: 2. Written as DNA, the CDR3 is TGTGCCAGCAGTGCGGGGGGCGATGAGCAGTTCTTC. This sequence encodes CASSAGGDEQFF.

The V and J genes are TRBV7-2 and TRBJ1-1, with TRBD1 matching 7 bases. The CDR3 consists of 11 residues. Germline CDR1 reads SGHTA; CDR2 reads FQGNSA. V was clipped by 4 bases and J by 8 bases; unmatched bases: 1. CDR3 sequence reads: CASSSDREAFF. In DNA, the CDR3 is TGTGCCAGCAGCTCGGACAGGGAAGCTTTCTTT. The complete variable domain, with remaining parts taken from reference TRBV7-2 and TRBJ1-1, reads GAGVSQSPSNKVTEKGKDVELRCDPISGHTALYWYRQSLGQGLEFLIYFQGNSAPDKSGLPSDRFSAERTGGSVSTLTIQRTQQEDSAVYLCASSSDREAFFGQGTRLTVV.

The rearrangement uses TRBV20-1 and TRBJ2-3; D assignment may be TRBD1 or TRBD2 (5 bases each). The CDR3 has 18 residues. V was trimmed by 2 bases and J by 1 base, leaving 22 bases between them. CDR1 and CDR2 (germline): DFQATT, SNEGSKA (reference sequence). Here the CDR3 DNA reads TGCAGTGCTAGAACACTCCAATCCAGGGACCGGGGCACAGATACGCAGTATTTT. Protein product: CSARTLQSRDRGTDTQYF.

The chain's CDR3 is CASSPRTGGNGYTF. The CDR3, as DNA: TGTGCCAGCAGCCCTCGGACAGGGGGCAATGGCTACACCTTC. The chain couples TRBV9 to TRBJ1-2; 11 positions agree with TRBD1. Unmatched junction bases numbered 5, after V lost 4 bases and J lost 6 bases. The V gene's germline CDR1 is SGDLS and CDR2 YYNGEE. This CDR3 is 14 amino acids long.

V and J are TRBV7-2 and TRBJ1-2; TRBD1 might be the D (6 bases). This CDR3 has 14 residues. Germline values: CDR1 SGHTA, CDR2 FQGNSA. V lost 1 base and J 8 bases, leaving 14 bases between the germline ends. CDR3 amino acids: CASSLDGGPGGYTF. CDR3 DNA sequence: TGTGCCAGCAGCTTAGACGGGGGCCCAGGGGGCTACACCTTC.